The 21 T cell receptor beta chains presented below share a single source sample, sequenced in a study of beta chain features in type 1 diabetes. Study conclusions and caveats: TCRB CDR3s from Type 1 diabetes patients were moderately but significantly shorter in all four CD4+ subsets.

The whole isolated RNA underwent reverse transcription, so sequencing captured expressed TCRB transcripts. The method was immunoSEQ multiplex PCR; TCRdb's version includes in-frame clones alone and lacks a portion of them. The sample gives about 160,000 clones, about 7.8% of which show up once; about 1% is in the top ten. These TCRs' antigens remain unknown. The sequencing input was central memory CD4+ T cells from blood. The receptors were gathered from a woman between 40 and 55 years old with type 1 diabetes.

CDR3 amino acids: CASSLGTTNQPQHF. In DNA, the CDR3 is TGTGCCAGCAGCTTAGGGACAACTAATCAGCCCCAGCATTTT. The chain links TRBV7-9 to TRBJ1-5; D possibly corresponds to TRBD1 (5 bases). Trimming left V 1 base short and J 4 bases short, with 8 bases between. CDR3 length: 14 amino acids. Germline V gene sequence: CDR1 SEHNR, CDR2 FQNEAQ (reference sequence).

This clone came up a few times. The rearrangement links TRBV6-1 to TRBJ2-5; possibly TRBD2 for D (6 bases). This CDR3 is built from 15 residues. Deletions cut 7 bases from V and 4 bases from J, with 19 bases between. CDR1 is MNHNS and CDR2 is SASEGT in the germline V gene. CDR3 sequence reads: CASTDSGRRRETQYF. The CDR3 DNA sequence: TGTGCCAGCACTGATTCAGGGAGGCGACGAGAGACCCAGTACTTC.

This clone was recorded at least ten times. V and J are TRBV28 and TRBJ1-1; tentative D call: TRBD1 (5 bases). The CDR3 has 14 amino acids. Trimming took off 5 bases at V and 2 bases at J, with 12 bases between the two ends. The germline V gene encodes CDR1 MDHEN and CDR2 SYDVKM. CDR3 sequence reads: CASSGVQGNTEAFF. The CDR3 coding sequence is TGTGCCAGCAGTGGCGTTCAGGGTAACACTGAAGCTTTCTTT.

This clone has a handful of counts. J is TRBJ2-7 and V is TRBV7-3, with D tentatively TRBD2 (6 bases). V was cut by 5 bases and J by 0 bases, with 14 bases left in between. Germline values: CDR1 SGHTA, CDR2 FQGTGA. CDR3 length: 15 residues. The CDR3 is CASSLGGSGSYEQYF. The DNA for the CDR3 is TGTGCCAGCAGCCTCGGGGGTAGCGGCTCCTACGAGCAGTACTTC.

The V and J genes are TRBV28 and TRBJ1-6, with 8 bases aligning to TRBD1. J was trimmed by 7 bases and V by 8 bases; bases with no gene match: 7. This CDR3 region has 14 residues. CDR1 is MDHEN, CDR2 SYDVKM, per germline. CDR3 loop: CASLQGAGNSPLHF. The CDR3, as DNA: TGTGCCAGCCTCCAGGGGGCGGGAAATTCACCCCTCCACTTT.

The table lists this clone with a few counts. The rearrangement joins TRBV18 to TRBJ1-1; 8 bases are shared with TRBD1. CDR3 length: 16 amino acids. Per germline, CDR1 KGHSH and CDR2 LQKENI. With 4 bases clipped from V and 4 bases from J, the junction kept 11 bases outside the gene matches. CDR3 loop: CASSRGVQGAGTEAFF. CDR3 bases: TGTGCCAGCTCACGCGGGGTTCAGGGGGCAGGCACTGAAGCTTTCTTT.

This clone was observed at least ten times. Within the sample, other DNA sequences also encode this same CDR3. The rearrangement joins TRBV5-6 to TRBJ2-5; D is unclear. This CDR3 has 11 residues. Germline lookup yields CDR1 SGHDT and CDR2 YYEEEE. V dropped 4 bases and J dropped 4 bases, with 5 bases sitting between them. In DNA form, the CDR3 reads TGTGCCAGCAGCCTAAGAGAGACCCAGTACTTC. Translated: CASSLRETQYF.

In its sample, this clone was seen a few times. The V and J genes are TRBV5-1 and TRBJ2-6, with TRBD1 as a possible D gene (5 bases). There are 17 residues in the CDR3. The germline V gene has CDR1 SGHRS and CDR2 YFSETQ. The V gene lost 7 bases and the J gene lost 0 bases, with 17 bases spanning the gap. For the CDR3, the DNA is TGCGCCAGCGCCTCCTCCACAGACAGCTCTGGGGCCAACGTCCTGACTTTC. Translated, it gives CASASSTDSSGANVLTF.

This clone was counted between two and nine times. The chain recombines TRBV7-9 with TRBJ2-6, with TRBD2 as a possible D gene (5 bases). Germline V gene sequence: CDR1 SEHNR, CDR2 FQNEAQ (reference sequence). The V gene lost 5 bases and the J gene lost 4 bases, with 9 bases spanning the gap. This CDR3 is built from 14 residues. In DNA, the CDR3 is TGTGCCAGCAGCCCCTCGGGGGGGGCCAACGTCCTGACTTTC. Encoded protein: CASSPSGGANVLTF. Full variable domain (outside the CDR3, taken from reference TRBV7-9 and TRBJ2-6): DTGVSQNPRHKITKRGQNVTFRCDPISEHNRLYWYRQTLGQGPEFLTYFQNEAQLEKSRLLSDRFSAERPKGSFSTLEIQRTEQGDSAMYLCASSPSGGANVLTFGAGSRLTVL.

V usage is TRBV2 and J usage is TRBJ1-1, with D possibly being TRBD1 (6 bases). Trimming took off 5 bases at V and 4 bases at J, with 8 bases between the two ends. Per germline, CDR1 SNHLY and CDR2 FYNNEI. There are 12 residues in the CDR3. The DNA for the CDR3 is TGTGCCAGCAGTCAGGGGACCACTGAAGCTTTCTTT. It is translated as CASSQGTTEAFF.

This clone was counted between two and nine times. The V gene is TRBV4-3, the J gene TRBJ2-1, with D possibly matching TRBD2 (5 bases). This CDR3 is 13 amino acids long. V was cut by 4 bases and J by 5 bases, with 9 bases left in between. Germline CDR1 reads LGHNA; CDR2 reads YSLEER. The CDR3 protein is CASSRGLDNEQFF. CDR3 nucleotides: TGCGCCAGCAGCCGTGGACTCGACAATGAGCAGTTCTTC.

The chain combines TRBV7-9 with TRBJ2-1, with 7 nucleotides matching TRBD1. The CDR3 covers 15 residues. V gave up 3 bases and J gave up 7 bases; unmatched junction bases: 9. Germline V CDR1 and CDR2: SEHNR, FQNEAQ (reference sequence). CDR3 coding DNA: TGTGCCAGCAGCTTTGAAGGGACAGCAAATAATGAGCAGTTCTTC. It encodes CASSFEGTANNEQFF.

The table lists this clone with a few counts. V usage is TRBV18 and J usage is TRBJ1-1, with D perhaps TRBD1 (6 bases). Germline V gene lookup returns CDR1 KGHSH and CDR2 LQKENI. The CDR3 runs to 16 residues. The V and J ends lost 5 bases and 0 bases respectively, with 16 bases between them. CDR3 sequence reads: CASSAIRGNMNTEAFF. CDR3 sequence (DNA): TGTGCCAGCTCAGCCATCAGGGGTAACATGAACACTGAAGCTTTCTTT. The full variable domain, its missing parts supplied by reference TRBV18 and TRBJ1-1, is NAGVMQNPRHLVRRRGQEARLRCSPMKGHSHVYWYRQLPEEGLKFMVYLQKENIIDESGMPKERFSAEFPKEGPSILRIQQVVRGDSAAYFCASSAIRGNMNTEAFFGQGTRLTVV.

The V gene is TRBV6-5, the J gene TRBJ2-7, with D unclear. CDR1 and CDR2 (germline): MNHEY, SVGAGI. CDR3 length: 13 residues. Trimming cost V 6 bases and J 3 bases, with 12 bases left between them. This chain's CDR3 is CASSRTHNYEQYF. DNA for the CDR3: TGTGCCAGCAGCCGTACACACAACTACGAGCAGTACTTC.

CDR3 residues: CAWKQINEKLFF. CDR3 nucleotides: TGTGCCTGGAAACAGATAAATGAAAAACTGTTTTTT. The rearrangement joins TRBV30 to TRBJ1-4; D call uncertain. Trimming stripped 4 bases from V and 5 bases from J, with 8 bases between. Germline CDR1 reads GTSNPN; CDR2 reads SVGIG (reference sequence). This CDR3 has 12 amino acids.

V is TRBV7-9 and J is TRBJ2-5; TRBD2 is a possible D gene (5 bases). This CDR3 has 16 residues. Trimming cost V 5 bases and J 3 bases, with 19 bases left between them. Germline V gives CDR1 SEHNR, CDR2 FQNEAQ (reference sequence). The CDR3 coding sequence is TGTGCCAGCAGCGGGCCCCAGCGGTTAAGAGAAGAGACCCAGTACTTC. It encodes CASSGPQRLREETQYF.

This clone turned up a few times. The genes are TRBV30 and TRBJ1-1; tentatively, D is TRBD1 (5 bases). In germline, CDR1 is GTSNPN, CDR2 SVGIG (reference sequence). The CDR3 totals 11 residues. Trimming removed 3 bases at V and 6 bases at J, with 8 bases between. The CDR3 DNA reads as TGTGCCTGGAGCGGGGGGGCTGAAGCTTTCTTT. Residues: CAWSGGAEAFF.

V is TRBV7-8 and J is TRBJ1-4; D unclear. The CDR3 has 16 residues. Per the germline V gene, CDR1 is SGHVS and CDR2 is FQNEAQ. Trimming pared 6 bases from V and 10 bases from J, leaving 24 bases between. The CDR3 DNA reads TGTGCCAGCAGTTTTAGCCGCGGAGGCGATTTGGGAAAACTGTTTTTT. Residues: CASSFSRGGDLGKLFF.

The V and J genes are TRBV11-1 and TRBJ2-3; 8 bases agree with TRBD2. The CDR3 has 15 amino acids. Trimming cost V 5 bases and J 4 bases; bases outside gene matches: 8. Germline V lookup: CDR1 SGHAT, CDR2 FQDESV (reference sequence). In nucleotides, the CDR3 is TGTGCCAGCAGCCCCAGCGGGAGCGTCGCAGATACGCAGTATTTT. The encoded protein is CASSPSGSVADTQYF.

This clone was counted once. The V and J genes are TRBV5-4 and TRBJ2-2; the match to TRBD2 covers 13 bases. This CDR3 has 18 residues. From germline, CDR1 is SGHNT and CDR2 YYREEE (reference sequence). V dropped 3 bases and J dropped 4; count of bases not matched to a gene: 9. The CDR3 loop is CASSSGLAGVAGTGELFF. Written as DNA, the CDR3 is TGTGCCAGCAGCTCAGGACTAGCGGGAGTTGCGGGCACCGGGGAGCTGTTTTTT.

In nucleotides, the CDR3 is TGCGCCAGCAGCTTGGGGCAGGCTTCGGAAAAACTGTTTTTT. Amino acids: CASSLGQASEKLFF. V is TRBV5-1 and J is TRBJ1-4, with D unresolved. CDR3 length: 14 residues. Looked up from germline, CDR1 is SGHRS and CDR2 is YFSETQ. Trimming shortened V by 0 bases and J by 8 bases, and 11 bases separated the two germline ends.